A selection of T cell receptor beta chains follows, all from one sample in a study of Ad26.COV2.S vaccination and SARS-CoV-2 variants. Libraries were prepared by immunoSEQ multiplex PCR; TCRdb keeps only in-frame clonotypes and omits some of them. The sample yields more than 400,000 clones, 92% seen once. Sequencing used peripheral blood, obtained in a trial of Ad26.COV2.S vaccine versus placebo. The source of these receptors is a person between 18 and 65 years old who received the Ad26.COV2.S COVID-19 vaccine or a placebo. The CDR3 runs from the conserved cysteine through the conserved F or W. A D gene is named only where the DNA matches it firmly. Expanded clones get a size class; other rows say once, few or many, or leave the size out.

CDR3: CASLGQGNSPLHF
DNA: TGTGCCAGCCTAGGACAGGGTAATTCACCCCTCCACTTT
V: TRBV19
size: once
J: TRBJ1-6
D: TRBD1

CDR3: CASSFRQGAGELFF
DNA: TGTGCCAGCAGCTTCCGACAGGGGGCCGGGGAGCTGTTTTTT
V: TRBV7-2
size: -
J: TRBJ2-2
D: TRBD1

CDR3: CASSLRLAGGNTGELFF
DNA: TGTGCCAGCAGCTTGCGACTAGCGGGGGGTAACACCGGGGAGCTGTTTTTT
V: TRBV7-8
size: -
J: TRBJ2-2
D: TRBD2

CDR3: CASSVTGIRSPLHF
DNA: TGTGCCAGCAGTGTAACAGGGATACGCTCACCCCTCCACTTT
V: TRBV2
size: few
J: TRBJ1-6
D: -

CDR3: CASSYGDFPSYEQYF
DNA: TGTGCCAGCAGTTACGGGGACTTCCCCTCCTACGAGCAGTACTTC
V: TRBV6-2/TRBV6-3
size: -
J: TRBJ2-7
D: -

CDR3: CAWSVGTTGPQHF
DNA: TGTGCCTGGAGTGTTGGTACGACGGGGCCCCAGCATTTT
V: TRBV30
size: -
J: TRBJ1-5
D: -

CDR3: CASSLSGQHYEQYF
DNA: TGTGCCAGCAGTTTATCGGGGCAACACTACGAGCAGTACTTC
V: TRBV27
size: once
J: TRBJ2-7
D: -

CDR3: CASSPTKGGVGETQYF
DNA: TGTGCCAGCAGCCCGACGAAGGGAGGGGTTGGAGAGACCCAGTACTTC
V: TRBV7-9
size: -
J: TRBJ2-5
D: TRBD2

CDR3: CASSFGTDLTEAFF
DNA: TGTGCCAGCAGTTTTGGGACAGACCTAACCGAAGCTTTCTTT
V: TRBV27
size: -
J: TRBJ1-1
D: TRBD1

CDR3: CASSLGQGIVETQYF
DNA: TGTGCCAGCAGCTTAGGGCAGGGAATAGTGGAGACCCAGTACTTC
V: TRBV11-2
size: -
J: TRBJ2-5
D: -

CDR3: CASSQPRQGAITYEQYF
DNA: TGCGCCAGCAGCCAACCAAGGCAAGGGGCAATCACCTACGAGCAGTACTTC
V: TRBV5-1
size: -
J: TRBJ2-7
D: -

CDR3: CASSPGQSETQYF
DNA: TGTGCCAGCTCACCGGGGCAATCAGAGACCCAGTACTTC
V: TRBV18
size: -
J: TRBJ2-5
D: -

CDR3: CATSREVAGGNEQFF
DNA: TGTGCCACCAGCAGAGAGGTAGCGGGGGGAAATGAGCAGTTCTTC
V: TRBV15
size: -
J: TRBJ2-1
D: TRBD2

CDR3: CASNSIVLNTEAFF
DNA: TGTGCCAGCAATAGTATAGTTTTGAACACTGAAGCTTTCTTT
V: TRBV7-8
size: -
J: TRBJ1-1
D: -